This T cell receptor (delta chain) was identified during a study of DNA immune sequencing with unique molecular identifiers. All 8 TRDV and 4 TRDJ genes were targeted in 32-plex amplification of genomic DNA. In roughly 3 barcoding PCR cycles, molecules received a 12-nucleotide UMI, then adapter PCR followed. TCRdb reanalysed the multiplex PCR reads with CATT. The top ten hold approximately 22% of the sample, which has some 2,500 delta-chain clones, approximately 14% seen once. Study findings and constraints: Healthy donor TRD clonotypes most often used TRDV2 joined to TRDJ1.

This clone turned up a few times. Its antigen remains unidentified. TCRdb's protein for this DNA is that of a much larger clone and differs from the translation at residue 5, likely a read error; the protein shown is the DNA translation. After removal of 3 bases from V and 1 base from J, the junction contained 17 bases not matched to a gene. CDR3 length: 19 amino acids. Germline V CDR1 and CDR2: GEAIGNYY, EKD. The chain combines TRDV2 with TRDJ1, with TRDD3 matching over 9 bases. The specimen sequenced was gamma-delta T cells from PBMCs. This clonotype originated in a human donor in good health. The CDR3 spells CACDLVLLGIRGSTDKLIF. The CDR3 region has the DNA TGTGCCTGTGACCTAGTCCTTCTGGGGATACGCGGGAGCACCGATAAACTCATCTTT.